This T cell receptor beta chain is from a study of T cells in Graves' hyperthyroidism and ophthalmopathy. Authors of the study amplified TCR beta CDR3 regions from RNA transcripts. When the TCR CDR3 underwent first-round RT-PCR, the HTBI primer set was used. TCRdb reanalysed the multiplex PCR reads using MiXCR and keeps one entry per CDR3 protein. Here the sample spans around 420,000 distinct CDR3 sequences, about 15% being singletons. This clonotype was counted a few times. Germline assignment: CDR1 DFQATT and CDR2 SNEGSKA (reference sequence). CDR3 length equals 12 residues. The V gene end was trimmed by 6 bases and the J gene end by 8 bases; junction bases not matched to a gene: 7.

The TCR was taken from a young woman with Graves' hyperthyroidism. V is TRBV20-1 and J is TRBJ1-2; 9 positions agree with TRBD1. The sample comprised blood. The CDR3 reads CSARDRENGYTF. The CDR3 DNA reads as TGCAGTGCCCGGGACAGGGAAAACGGCTACACCTTC.